One and the same sample provided the 26 T cell receptor beta chains below, sequenced in a study of T cell responses to AZD1222 COVID-19 vaccine. Assay: immunoSEQ multiplex PCR; the TCRdb copy retains only in-frame clones and omits some. The sample holds 130,000 or so clones, about nine tenths seen once. The specimen comprised peripheral blood, sampled 28 days after the second AZD1222 dose. These receptors all stem from an adult who received the AZD1222 COVID-19 vaccine.

In this sample, this clone turned up once. The J gene is TRBJ2-5, the V gene TRBV9; tentatively, D is TRBD1 (5 bases). Germline CDR1 is SGDLS and CDR2 is YYNGEE. The CDR3 is 15 amino acids. The V end lost 0 bases, the J end lost 4 bases, and 13 bases lay between the germline ends. The chain's CDR3 is CASSVAPGKGETQYF. In nucleotides, the CDR3 is TGTGCCAGCAGCGTAGCTCCAGGGAAGGGAGAGACCCAGTACTTC. The variable domain in full, with the rest retrieved from reference TRBV9 and TRBJ2-5, is DSGVTQTPKHLITATGQRVTLRCSPRSGDLSVYWYQQSLDQGLQFLIQYYNGEERAKGNILERFSAQQFPDLHSELNLSSLELGDSALYFCASSVAPGKGETQYFGPGTRLLVL.

The chain has TRBV28 and TRBJ2-7; 10 bases align to TRBD1. Losses at the gene ends were 2 bases for V and 7 bases for J; bases not matched to a gene: 8. The CDR3 is made up of 15 amino acids. From germline, CDR1 is MDHEN and CDR2 SYDVKM. The CDR3 region is CASSLRGQGFREQYF. CDR3 bases: TGTGCCAGCAGTTTAAGGGGACAGGGGTTTCGGGAGCAGTACTTC. The entire variable domain, with the rest obtained from reference TRBV28 and TRBJ2-7, is as follows: DVKVTQSSRYLVKRTGEKVFLECVQDMDHENMFWYRQDPGLGLRLIYFSYDVKMKEKGDIPEGYSVSREKKERFSLILESASTNQTSMYLCASSLRGQGFREQYFGPGTRLTVT.

In its sample, this clone was seen once. This chain uses TRBV29-1 with TRBJ2-5; 12 nucleotides line up with TRBD2. The germline V gene has CDR1 SQVTM and CDR2 ANQGSEA. This CDR3 region has 16 residues. With V trimmed by 6 bases and J by 1 base, 9 bases remained unmatched. CDR3 DNA sequence: TGCAGCGTCAACCCGACTAGCGGGAGCGGCCAAGAGACCCAGTACTTC. Translating gives CSVNPTSGSGQETQYF.

CDR3 nucleotides: TGTGCCAGCAGCCACGAAGGGACAGGGGGGGAAGGCTACACCTTC. Its translation: CASSHEGTGGEGYTF. The chain carries TRBV5-4 and TRBJ1-2; 11 nucleotides match TRBD1. CDR3 length: 15 residues. Germline V gene sequence: CDR1 SGHNT, CDR2 YYREEE (reference sequence). V lost 4 bases to trimming and J lost 8 bases; unmatched junction nucleotides: 10.

This rearrangement joins TRBV19 to TRBJ2-1, with 10 bases lining up with TRBD2. Losses at the gene ends were 5 bases for V and 9 bases for J; bases not matched to a gene: 10. Germline V gene lookup returns CDR1 LNHDA and CDR2 SQIVND (reference sequence). This CDR3 region has 15 residues. The CDR3 DNA sequence: TGTGCCAGTAGTGTCGGGCCTAGCGGGAGCACTGAGCAGTTCTTC. Encoded protein: CASSVGPSGSTEQFF.

This chain connects TRBV2 to TRBJ1-3; 7 nucleotides align to TRBD1. The CDR3 length is 15 residues. V lost 6 bases and J lost 0; bases outside the gene matches: 5. The germline V gene encodes CDR1 SNHLY and CDR2 FYNNEI. CDR3 coding DNA: TGTGCCAGCAGAGGGGGCAGGTACTCTGGAAACACCATATATTTT. The encoded protein is CASRGGRYSGNTIYF.

This chain links TRBV7-9 with TRBJ2-5; 7 bases fit TRBD1. Germline lookup yields CDR1 SEHNR and CDR2 FQNEAQ (reference sequence). The CDR3 has 16 residues. J gave up 4 bases and V 2 bases, and 10 bases lay outside the gene matches. The CDR3 nucleotides read TGTGCCAGCAGCTTACCCGCAGCAGGGGGTATAGAGACCCAGTACTTC. The encoded protein is CASSLPAAGGIETQYF.

The chain employs TRBV3-1 (or the pseudogene TRBV3-2) and TRBJ2-3; 9 bases fit TRBD2. Per the germline V gene, CDR1 is LGHDT and CDR2 is YNNKEL (reference sequence). V shed 8 bases and J 2 bases; nucleotides not matched to a gene: 8. The CDR3 spans 15 residues. The CDR3 DNA sequence: TGTGCCAGCGGCCGGACTAGCGACACCACAGATACGCAGTATTTT. Its protein is CASGRTSDTTDTQYF.

This clone was seen once. The rearrangement joins TRBV28 to TRBJ1-6; D remains unclear. Germline CDR1 is MDHEN and CDR2 is SYDVKM. The V end lost 6 bases, the J end lost 9 bases, and 12 bases lay between the germline ends. This CDR3 is built from 13 residues. Written as DNA, the CDR3 is TGTGCCAGCAGCCCTTTGGAACGTTCACCCCTCCACTTT. This codes for CASSPLERSPLHF.

The gene calls are TRBV6-1 and TRBJ1-6; tentatively, D is TRBD1 (5 bases). CDR1 is MNHNS and CDR2 is SASEGT in the germline V gene. The CDR3 extends over 16 amino acids. Deletions cut 2 bases from V and 5 bases from J, with 13 bases between. As DNA, the CDR3 is TGTGCCAGCAGTGAACCCCCGGCGGGACATAATTCACCCCTCCACTTT. Amino acid sequence: CASSEPPAGHNSPLHF.

This sequence joins TRBV5-1 and TRBJ2-1; 7 bases match TRBD1. From germline, CDR1 is SGHRS and CDR2 YFSETQ. The CDR3 is made up of 14 amino acids. The ends lost 2 bases at V and 6 bases at J; junction bases unmatched: 5. This chain's CDR3 is CASSFLGQPNEQFF. CDR3 coding DNA: TGCGCCAGCAGCTTTTTGGGACAGCCCAATGAGCAGTTCTTC.

The chain joins TRBV18 to TRBJ1-6; the match to TRBD1 covers 8 bases. Germline CDR1 is KGHSH and CDR2 is LQKENI. Losses at the gene ends were 2 bases for V and 6 bases for J; bases not matched to a gene: 12. This CDR3 spans 18 amino acids. The CDR3 reads CASSPVEILGQVNSPLHF. CDR3 in DNA: TGTGCCAGCTCACCAGTTGAAATTTTGGGACAGGTTAATTCACCCCTCCACTTT.

The genes are TRBV6-5 and TRBJ2-3; 8 nucleotides align to TRBD2. There are 15 residues in the CDR3. V trimming: 7 bases; J trimming: 2 bases; junction bases outside the gene matches: 8. The germline CDR1 and CDR2 sequences are MNHEY and SVGAGI. In nucleotides, the CDR3 is TGTGCCAGCAATGGGGGACTAGAAAACACAGATACGCAGTATTTT. This gives the protein CASNGGLENTDTQYF.

The chain has TRBV28 and TRBJ2-1; 7 positions agree with TRBD2. The V gene's germline CDR1 is MDHEN and CDR2 SYDVKM. Trimming cost V 3 bases and J 1 base; bases outside gene matches: 6. The CDR3 runs to 16 residues. The CDR3 DNA reads as TGTGCCAGCAGTTTCACTAGCGTAGCATCCTACAATGAGCAGTTCTTC. Translating it yields CASSFTSVASYNEQFF. Combining the CDR3 with reference TRBV28 and TRBJ2-1 gives the whole variable domain DVKVTQSSRYLVKRTGEKVFLECVQDMDHENMFWYRQDPGLGLRLIYFSYDVKMKEKGDIPEGYSVSREKKERFSLILESASTNQTSMYLCASSFTSVASYNEQFFGPGTRLTVL.

V and J are TRBV7-8 and TRBJ1-5; no firm D call. Germline V gene sequence: CDR1 SGHVS, CDR2 FQNEAQ. The germline V and J ends were trimmed by 2 bases and 0 bases, with 8 bases remaining between them. The CDR3 consists of 15 residues. The CDR3 protein is CASSLREYSNQPQHF. In DNA form, the CDR3 reads TGTGCCAGCAGCTTAAGAGAGTATAGCAATCAGCCCCAGCATTTT.

The chain links TRBV10-3 to TRBJ2-1; 12 positions match TRBD2. Germline lookup yields CDR1 ENHRY and CDR2 SYGVKD. The J segment lost 7 bases and the V segment lost 6 bases, leaving 13 bases of the junction unmatched. The CDR3 contains 17 residues. CDR3 nucleotides: TGTGCCATCAGCCCAACTAGCGGGAGGCCAGACGGGAATGAGCAGTTCTTC. Amino acid sequence: CAISPTSGRPDGNEQFF.

The sample holds many counts of this clone. The rearrangement joins TRBV27 to TRBJ2-6; D is perhaps TRBD1 (5 bases). CDR1 and CDR2 (germline): MNHEY, SMNVEV (reference sequence). The V gene lost 2 bases and the J gene lost 3 bases, with 11 bases spanning the gap. The CDR3 sequence is 16 residues long. CDR3 in amino acids: CASSLVGADGANVLTF. The CDR3 nucleotides read TGTGCCAGCAGTTTAGTAGGGGCAGATGGGGCCAACGTCCTGACTTTC. Based on the CDR3 plus reference TRBV27 and TRBJ2-6, the full variable domain is EAQVTQNPRYLITVTGKKLTVTCSQNMNHEYMSWYRQDPGLGLRQIYYSMNVEVTDKGDVPEGYKVSRKEKRNFPLILESPSPNQTSLYFCASSLVGADGANVLTFGAGSRLTVL.

V is TRBV5-6 and J is TRBJ2-7; the match to TRBD2 covers 11 bases. Germline assignment: CDR1 SGHDT and CDR2 YYEEEE. The CDR3 contains 16 residues. The junction had 5 bases not matched to a gene; V was cut back by 0 bases and J by 3 bases. Here the CDR3 reads CASSLGGGLADYEQYF. CDR3 bases: TGTGCCAGCAGCTTGGGTGGGGGACTAGCGGACTACGAGCAGTACTTC.

This clone appeared a single time. The chain combines TRBV5-1 with TRBJ2-3; TRBD2 matches 10 bases. CDR1 and CDR2 from the germline V gene are SGHRS and YFSETQ. V was clipped by 4 bases and J by 0 bases; unmatched bases: 8. The CDR3 is 17 amino acids. For the CDR3, the DNA is TGCGCCAGCAGCCCGGTAGGAGCGGGAGGGAGCACAGATACGCAGTATTTT. This codes for CASSPVGAGGSTDTQYF.

This clone was observed once. The genes are TRBV3-1 (or the pseudogene TRBV3-2) and TRBJ1-5; D remains ambiguous. Germline CDR1 is LGHDT and CDR2 is YNNKEL (reference sequence). There are 12 residues in the CDR3. V lost 0 bases and J lost 5, with 2 bases in between. CDR3 region: CASSQEDQPQHF. CDR3 nucleotides: TGTGCCAGCAGCCAAGAAGATCAGCCCCAGCATTTT.

V gene TRBV2 combines with J gene TRBJ1-2; no reliable D call. Deletions cut 3 bases from V and 7 bases from J, with 12 bases between. The CDR3 sequence is 13 residues long. CDR1 and CDR2 from the germline V gene are SNHLY and FYNNEI. As DNA, the CDR3 is TGTGCCAGCAGTGAGAGTAGGGCTGGTGGCTACACCTTC. This codes for CASSESRAGGYTF.

CDR3 sequence (DNA): TGTGCCAGCAGGATTCAGGGGGCTCGGGACACTGAAGCTTTCTTT. Translated: CASRIQGARDTEAFF. The chain uses TRBV3-1 (or the pseudogene TRBV3-2) and TRBJ1-1; 8 nucleotides match TRBD1. Losses at the gene ends were 6 bases for V and 3 bases for J; bases not matched to a gene: 9. The CDR3 is 15 residues long. Germline CDR1 is LGHDT and CDR2 is YNNKEL (reference sequence).

The rearrangement links TRBV29-1 to TRBJ1-2; possibly TRBD1 for D (5 bases). The CDR3 is 11 amino acids. Looked up from germline, CDR1 is SQVTM and CDR2 is ANQGSEA. Trimming took off 7 bases at V and 2 bases at J, with 8 bases between the two ends. DNA for the CDR3: TGCAGCGCCAGGGAGAACTATGGCTACACCTTC. It yields the protein CSARENYGYTF. Complete variable domain (other parts from reference TRBV29-1 and TRBJ1-2): SAVISQKPSRDICQRGTSLTIQCQVDSQVTMMFWYRQQPGQSLTLIATANQGSEATYESGFVIDKFPISRPNLTFSTLTVSNMSPEDSSIYLCSARENYGYTFGSGTRLTVV.

This clone has more than one count but fewer than ten. V usage is TRBV3-1 (or the pseudogene TRBV3-2) and J usage is TRBJ1-1, with TRBD1 matching 11 bases. The CDR3 is 15 residues long. The germline CDR1 and CDR2 sequences are LGHDT and YNNKEL (reference sequence). Unmatched junction bases numbered 5, after V lost 4 bases and J lost 4 bases. The CDR3 nucleotides read TGTGCCAGCAGCCTCGGGACAGGGGGGAGCACTGAAGCTTTCTTT. The encoded protein is CASSLGTGGSTEAFF.

The chain recombines TRBV28 with TRBJ1-1, with 9 bases that match TRBD1. This CDR3 has 16 amino acids. CDR1 and CDR2 (germline): MDHEN, SYDVKM. Germline trimming cut 4 bases from V and 4 bases from J; bases unmatched to any gene: 10. CDR3 DNA sequence: TGTGCCAGCAGTTCCGGGACAGGGAGATTAGTCACTGAAGCTTTCTTT. It codes for CASSSGTGRLVTEAFF.

The table lists this clone with a count of one. The gene calls are TRBV6-5 and TRBJ1-2; the D is unclear. Germline loops: CDR1 MNHEY, CDR2 SVGAGI. The V gene lost 0 bases and the J gene lost 8 bases, with 10 bases spanning the gap. CDR3 length: 13 amino acids. The DNA of the CDR3 is TGTGCCAGCAGTTACTCCCACTCCAGGGGCTACACCTTC. It encodes CASSYSHSRGYTF.